The source of this T cell receptor beta chain is a study of blood T cell repertoires in COVID-19 (dated by TCRdb to 2020 to 2021). Study-wide context: Samples covering the acute and convalescent phases of COVID-19 were provided by collaborators in the United States, Italy and Spain. The prospective study material was composed of cDNA or gDNA derived from T cells, B-cell-depleted T cells, or PBMCs. Subjects who had been exposed to COVID-19, were actively infected with it, or had recovered from it provided the deeply sampled blood TCRbeta repertoires that made up the dataset. The repertoires were released in a freely available public database intended as a resource for research on the immune response to SARS-CoV-2. Samples came from the ongoing ImmuneRACE study (first 160 participants) plus 1,254 subjects from 6 global collaborators. The sample metadata nearly always contained a de-identified subject ID, COVID-19 status, age in years and sex. Where HLA class I and class II types were available, the types were taken from metadata supplied by the sample provider, not from assay-based typing. General findings and caveats noted by the study authors: The quantity of clinical and demographic metadata differed by source and by participant and was supplied without curation.

Each collaborating institution followed its own protocols to collect whole blood in K2EDTA tubes. Collaborator samples were shipped for TCRbeta analysis as frozen whole blood, isolated PBMCs, or DNA extracted from either sample type. Via the germline V gene, CDR1 is MGHDK and CDR2 SYGVNS. Relative to germline, V is missing 6 bases and J is missing 4 bases, with 1 base of the junction outside any gene match. The CDR3 measures 13 amino acids from cysteine to phenylalanine. Left in the record is the CDR3 DNA by itself, 39 bases read in frame from the first base. TCRbeta CDR3 regions were amplified from genomic DNA by means of the immunoSEQ Assay, a bias-controlled multiplex PCR. The source study handled its data this way. The number of nucleated cells in each sample was estimated by amplification of reference gene primers within the assay. To quantify the absolute abundance of each unique TCRbeta CDR3 rearrangement, sequence reads were collapsed and filtered. For each sample, productive Simpson clonality was calculated as the square root of Simpson's diversity index across productive rearrangements. TCRdb holds this immuneACCESS table with in-frame rearrangements only. Some clones are missing; in checked studies, unresolved V genes explain under half, and the rest has no known cause. V, J and clone size are taken as reported in that table, and D and trimming were inferred from the DNA itself. This sample has approximately 90,000 clones in its table, and approximately 88% of those were observed once. The biggest ten clones account for roughly 3.5% of the sample.

Worth noting for this clone: Its antigen specificity is not known. The input lacks base qualities; no much larger clone sits a single base away.

The rearranged segments are TRBV25-1 and TRBJ1-5, and 9 bases in between align with TRBD1. The source material was peripheral blood. The TCR originated in a woman in her seventies with acute or convalescent COVID-19. The CDR3 reads as follows: CASRGQGNQPQHF. The nucleotides are TGTGCCAGCAGGGGACAGGGTAATCAGCCCCAGCATTTT.